This entry is about one T cell receptor (beta chain). This sample is drawn from a study of early T cells in non-severe SARS-CoV-2 infection. Germline CDR1 is SQVTM and CDR2 is ANQGSEA. Trimming shortened V by 8 bases and J by 10 bases, and 15 bases separated the two germline ends. The CDR3 is 11 residues long. Unique molecular identifiers tagged individual cDNA molecules. One entry per CDR3 protein results from TCRdb running MiXCR on the 5' RACE reads. The sample carries roughly 92,000 distinct CDR3 sequences, about an eighth recorded once. The rearrangement joins TRBV29-1 to TRBJ2-1, with a possible D match to TRBD2 (6 bases). The clonotype comes from an adult who was a healthcare worker with PCR-confirmed SARS-CoV-2 infection or an uninfected control (not recorded which). The sample consisted of whole blood, taken at baseline. CDR3 amino acids: CSSRLEGEQFF. The CDR3 region has the DNA TGCAGCTCCCGACTAGAAGGGGAGCAGTTCTTC.